The clone carrying this T cell receptor beta chain was counted only a few times. Its antigen is not identified. After isolation, RNA underwent reverse transcription to generate cDNA as the sequencing template. The repertoire was sequenced with immunoSEQ multiplex PCR; TCRdb's copy has only in-frame clones and lacks some. The sample holds more than 150,000 clones; just under 60% are singletons and the top ten take over 12%. The data stem from a study of CD8+ T cells in alopecia areata. Across the study: Oral tofacitinib, 5 to 10 mg twice daily, was given in an open-label trial. Study observations and caveats: Alphabeta T cells residing in normal skin are also sequenced in scalp samples. Especially in alopecia totalis/universalis, lesional scalp showed greater clonality than normal scalp did.

It was from alopecia areata patients that lesional scalp punch biopsies and peripheral blood were collected. The source is a human donor with alopecia areata. The sequencing used CD4+ T cells sorted from blood, collected at week 0.

The CDR3 DNA sequence: TGTGCCAGCAGCCAAGACATCGGCCCCTACGAGCAGTACTTC. Residues: CASSQDIGPYEQYF. V gene TRBV14 combines with J gene TRBJ2-7; no reliable D call. Trimming stripped 0 bases from V and 2 bases from J, with 8 bases between. The germline V gene encodes CDR1 SGHDN and CDR2 FVKESK. The CDR3 sequence is 14 residues long. Based on the CDR3 plus reference TRBV14 and TRBJ2-7, the full variable domain is EAGVTQFPSHSVIEKGQTVTLRCDPISGHDNLYWYRRVMGKEIKFLLHFVKESKQDESGMPNNRFLAERTGGTYSTLKVQPAELEDSGVYFCASSQDIGPYEQYFGPGTRLTVT.